This T cell receptor beta chain is drawn from a study of T cell responses to AZD1222 COVID-19 vaccine. At the level of the study: Second doses at about 4 or about 12 weeks were pooled. Study findings and constraints: Spike-spanning, vaccine-associated CD4 TCRs were dominant at 160-218 and 743-854. Seropositive AZD1222 recipients at baseline numbered only six or seven. Within unmutated variant regions lay the reported targets of nearly half of spike-specific TCRs.

The repertoire was sequenced with immunoSEQ multiplex PCR; TCRdb's copy has only in-frame clones and lacks some. The profile shows 150,000 to 200,000 clones, 90% of them singletons. On this clone itself: Its antigen remains unidentified.

In germline, CDR1 is MDHEN, CDR2 SYDVKM. This CDR3 is 15 amino acids long. The ends were cut back, 5 bases at V and 2 bases at J, with 13 bases in the middle. This receptor was taken from an adult in good health. The specimen was peripheral blood, collected on day 0 of AZD1222 vaccination. The J gene is TRBJ1-5, the V gene TRBV28; D perhaps matches TRBD1 (5 bases). CDR3 bases: TGTGCCAGCAGTGGAGGGGCTGTTGGCAATCAGCCCCAGCATTTT. It yields the protein CASSGGAVGNQPQHF.